This T cell receptor (beta chain) was sequenced in a study of cytomegalovirus exposure and HLA in healthy donors. This clone was observed a few times. In the PCR, 60 Vbeta and 13 Jbeta primers were used. Repertoires were generated with immunoSEQ multiplex PCR, while TCRdb's copy carries only in-frame clones and drops some. This sample yields approximately 100,000 clones, of which 78% are seen a single time; 1.5% to 2% belongs to the top ten. Germline V gene data show CDR1 as SGDLS and CDR2 as YYNGEE. This CDR3 is 15 amino acids long. The J segment lost 2 bases and the V segment lost 4 bases, leaving 4 bases of the junction unmatched.

The sample was PBMCs. The genes are TRBV9 and TRBJ1-2, with 11 nucleotides matching TRBD1. The TCR comes from a woman in her forties in good health and CMV-seronegative. CDR3 sequence: CASSFGQGANYGYTF. The CDR3 coding sequence is TGTGCCAGCAGCTTTGGACAGGGGGCAAACTATGGCTACACCTTC.